This entry lists 30 T cell receptor beta chains sequenced from one sample in a study of blood T cell repertoires in COVID-19. Measured with immunoSEQ multiplex PCR; TCRdb has only the in-frame clones, and not every one. The profile shows some 110,000 clones, roughly four fifths of them singletons. The sample comprised peripheral blood. The origin of the receptors is a man aged 45-60 years with acute or convalescent COVID-19.

As concerns this clone: A junction end diverges from the germline sequence, so it may reflect a read error. This chain connects TRBV29-1 to TRBJ2-3; 9 nucleotides align to TRBD2. Germline V gene sequence: CDR1 SQVTM, CDR2 ANQGSEA. CDR3 length equals 14 residues. CDR3 sequence: CSVELAGSTDTRYF. The CDR3 bases are TGCAGCGTTGAACTAGCGGGGAGCACAGATACGCGGTATTTT.

The gene calls are TRBV10-3 and TRBJ2-1, with D perhaps TRBD2 (6 bases). Germline assignment: CDR1 ENHRY and CDR2 SYGVKD. Deletions cut 5 bases from V and 6 bases from J, with 17 bases between. This CDR3 is built from 15 residues. The CDR3 DNA sequence: TGTGCCATCAGTTTCGGGACTGCGCGACTCAATGAGCAGTTCTTC. Its protein is CAISFGTARLNEQFF.

This clone has just a few counts. The chain uses TRBV9 and TRBJ1-2; D uncertain. The CDR3 sequence is 13 residues long. Looked up from germline, CDR1 is SGDLS and CDR2 is YYNGEE. The V and J ends lost 4 bases and 0 bases respectively, with 7 bases between them. CDR3 DNA: TGTGCCAGCAGCCCTCCTACTAACTATGGCTACACCTTC. Its translation: CASSPPTNYGYTF.

V and J are TRBV5-1 and TRBJ1-6; 7 bases are shared with TRBD1. The CDR3 sequence is 14 residues long. After removal of 7 bases from V and 8 bases from J, the junction contained 9 bases not matched to a gene. CDR1 and CDR2 (germline): SGHRS, YFSETQ. This CDR3 reads CASGTAFPDSPLHF. The CDR3 nucleotides are TGCGCCAGCGGGACAGCTTTTCCTGATTCACCCCTCCACTTT.

This rearrangement joins TRBV7-9 to TRBJ1-6; 7 bases are shared with TRBD1. Per the germline V gene, CDR1 is SEHNR and CDR2 is FQNEAQ (reference sequence). With V trimmed by 4 bases and J by 8 bases, 8 bases remained unmatched. This CDR3 spans 15 amino acids. CDR3 region: CASSSGQLRDSPLHF. In nucleotides, the CDR3 is TGTGCCAGCAGCTCGGGACAGCTAAGGGATTCACCCCTCCACTTT. Combining the CDR3 with reference TRBV7-9 and TRBJ1-6 gives the whole variable domain DTGVSQNPRHKITKRGQNVTFRCDPISEHNRLYWYRQTLGQGPEFLTYFQNEAQLEKSRLLSDRFSAERPKGSFSTLEIQRTEQGDSAMYLCASSSGQLRDSPLHFGNGTRLTVT.

The chain recombines TRBV5-1 with TRBJ2-7; a weak D match, TRBD1 (5 bases). Trimming took 0 bases from V and 5 from J, leaving 18 bases between them. Per germline, CDR1 SGHRS and CDR2 YFSETQ. This CDR3 is 16 amino acids long. CDR3 DNA: TGCGCCAGCAGCTTGGCTCCAGGGCAAGCTGTCAACGAGCAGTACTTC. This sequence encodes CASSLAPGQAVNEQYF.

V and J are TRBV30 and TRBJ1-1; D is uncertain. The CDR3 spans 13 residues. From germline, CDR1 is GTSNPN and CDR2 SVGIG (reference sequence). The V end lost 2 bases, the J end lost 1 base, and 8 bases lay between the germline ends. CDR3 coding DNA: TGTGCCTGGAGTCGGGGAACGAACACTGAAGCTTTCTTT. Encoded protein: CAWSRGTNTEAFF.

This chain uses TRBV12-3 or TRBV12-4 with TRBJ2-7; TRBD1 matches 8 bases. J gave up 6 bases and V 7 bases, and 5 bases lay outside the gene matches. The CDR3 length is 12 residues. The DNA of the CDR3 is TGTGCCAGCACCCCAGGGGGCGCCGAGCAGTACTTC. Encoded protein: CASTPGGAEQYF.

A single count supports this clone. The chain links TRBV30 to TRBJ2-5; TRBD1 aligns across 9 bases. V shed 4 bases, J shed 5 bases, and the junction held 8 bases outside the gene matches. The CDR3 extends over 14 amino acids. Germline lookup yields CDR1 GTSNPN and CDR2 SVGIG (reference sequence). The CDR3 loop reads CAWTTGGAWETQYF. The CDR3 DNA reads as TGTGCCTGGACCACAGGGGGCGCATGGGAGACCCAGTACTTC.

The chain carries TRBV5-5 and TRBJ2-5, with 7 bases that match TRBD1. Unmatched junction bases numbered 9, after V lost 2 bases and J lost 5 bases. This CDR3 contains 15 residues. Germline V gene data show CDR1 as SGHKS and CDR2 as YYEKEE (reference sequence). The DNA of the CDR3 is TGTGCCAGCAGCTTACCCACAGGGGACGTTGAGACCCAGTACTTC. It specifies CASSLPTGDVETQYF.

The chain has TRBV5-1 and TRBJ1-2; 10 nucleotides line up with TRBD1. The germline V gene has CDR1 SGHRS and CDR2 YFSETQ. The ends lost 2 bases at V and 2 bases at J; junction bases unmatched: 9. The CDR3 is 17 residues long. The CDR3, as DNA: TGCGCCAGCAGCTTTCAACCGGGACAGGGGACCAACTATGGCTACACCTTC. The encoded protein is CASSFQPGQGTNYGYTF.

V usage is TRBV5-1 and J usage is TRBJ2-6, with D maybe TRBD1 (5 bases). Germline V gene sequence: CDR1 SGHRS, CDR2 YFSETQ. This CDR3 region has 16 residues. V gave up 3 bases and J gave up 0 bases, with 10 bases separating them. In DNA form, the CDR3 reads TGCGCCAGCAGCTCCGGACAAAGCTCTGGGGCCAACGTCCTGACTTTC. Amino acids: CASSSGQSSGANVLTF.

The rearrangement links TRBV28 to TRBJ2-1, with D perhaps matching TRBD1 (5 bases). V was cut by 5 bases and J by 1 base, with 12 bases left in between. CDR3 size: 15 residues. Germline assignment: CDR1 MDHEN and CDR2 SYDVKM. The CDR3: CASSTHTGSYNEQFF. The CDR3 nucleotides are TGTGCCAGCAGTACCCACACAGGTTCCTACAATGAGCAGTTCTTC.

The chain combines TRBV24-1 with TRBJ2-3; 11 nucleotides align to TRBD2. There are 17 residues in the CDR3. V dropped 3 bases and J dropped 0; count of bases not matched to a gene: 4. CDR1 and CDR2 (germline): KGHDR, SFDVKD. In DNA, the CDR3 is TGTGCCACCAGTGATACCTGGACTAGCGGGAGCACAGATACGCAGTATTTT. Residues: CATSDTWTSGSTDTQYF.

This clone was counted a single time. The rearrangement links TRBV28 to TRBJ1-4, with no clear D. The germline V and J ends were trimmed by 5 bases and 5 bases, with 12 bases remaining between them. The CDR3 has 14 residues. The germline V gene has CDR1 MDHEN and CDR2 SYDVKM. CDR3 sequence (DNA): TGTGCCAGCAGTCCCCTGGGCCTAAATGAAAAACTGTTTTTT. It yields the protein CASSPLGLNEKLFF.

The CDR3 sequence is CSVEAQGRLDTEAFF. The CDR3 DNA is TGCAGCGTTGAGGCGCAGGGAAGATTGGACACTGAAGCTTTCTTT. This sequence joins TRBV29-1 and TRBJ1-1, with D maybe TRBD1 (5 bases). The V and J ends lost 3 bases and 3 bases respectively, with 17 bases between them. Per the germline V gene, CDR1 is SQVTM and CDR2 is ANQGSEA. The CDR3 totals 15 residues.

CDR3 amino acids: CASSFTADQETQYF. The CDR3 DNA is TGTGCCAGCAGCTTTACGGCGGACCAAGAGACCCAGTACTTC. The rearrangement links TRBV5-4 to TRBJ2-5; D is undetermined. V shed 2 bases and J shed 0 bases, with 8 bases lying between them. Germline V gene sequence: CDR1 SGHNT, CDR2 YYREEE (reference sequence). The CDR3 runs to 14 residues.

The genes are TRBV6-5 and TRBJ2-2; 7 bases map to TRBD2. With V trimmed by 0 bases and J by 1 base, 2 bases remained unmatched. CDR3 size: 16 residues. Germline V lookup: CDR1 MNHEY, CDR2 SVGAGI. For the CDR3, the DNA is TGTGCCAGCAGTTACTCAGCGGGGCAGAACACCGGGGAGCTGTTTTTT. This translates into CASSYSAGQNTGELFF.

A single count supports this clone. The chain links TRBV19 to TRBJ2-5; a weak D match, TRBD2 (5 bases). V was shortened by 1 base and J by 4 bases, with 16 bases between the two germline ends. The V gene's germline CDR1 is LNHDA and CDR2 SQIVND (reference sequence). This CDR3 comprises 16 residues. The CDR3 protein is CASSIGSGLESETQYF. The CDR3 DNA reads TGTGCCAGTAGTATAGGTTCCGGACTTGAATCAGAGACCCAGTACTTC.

CDR3: CASSRDSYEQYF. Here the CDR3 DNA reads TGCGCCAGCAGCCGGGACAGCTACGAGCAGTACTTC. This chain uses TRBV10-1 with TRBJ2-7; 7 positions match TRBD1. Germline loops: CDR1 WNHNN, CDR2 SYGVQD (reference sequence). J was trimmed by 3 bases and V by 6 bases; bases with no gene match: 2. CDR3 length: 12 residues.

This rearrangement joins TRBV11-2 to TRBJ2-2; D gene unclear. This CDR3 region has 11 residues. The germline CDR1 and CDR2 sequences are SGHAT and FQNNGV. Trimming removed 5 bases at V and 5 bases at J, with 3 bases between. The CDR3 DNA follows: TGTGCCAGCAGCGTAACCGGGGAGCTGTTTTTT. The encoded protein is CASSVTGELFF.

This chain links TRBV9 with TRBJ1-4; 7 bases are shared with TRBD1. Per germline, CDR1 SGDLS and CDR2 YYNGEE. CDR3 size: 15 residues. Losses at the gene ends were 3 bases for V and 4 bases for J; bases not matched to a gene: 6. This chain's CDR3 is CASSAVGQRNEKLFF. The CDR3 region has the DNA TGTGCCAGCAGCGCGGTGGGACAGCGTAATGAAAAACTGTTTTTT.

This clone has only one observation. This chain uses TRBV28 with TRBJ1-3; TRBD1 matches 9 bases. The CDR3 extends over 17 amino acids. With V trimmed by 5 bases and J by 2 bases, 10 bases remained unmatched. The germline V gene has CDR1 MDHEN and CDR2 SYDVKM. The CDR3 loop reads CASSPATGGYAGNTIYF. In DNA form, the CDR3 reads TGTGCCAGCAGTCCAGCGACAGGGGGGTACGCTGGAAACACCATATATTTT.

This chain joins TRBV5-1 and TRBJ2-7; TRBD2 matches at 11 bases. Germline loops: CDR1 SGHRS, CDR2 YFSETQ. This CDR3 is 15 amino acids long. With V trimmed by 4 bases and J by 0 bases, 3 bases remained unmatched. CDR3 in DNA: TGCGCCAGCAGCGATCTAGCGGGAGGCTCCTACGAGCAGTACTTC. Residues: CASSDLAGGSYEQYF.

The rearrangement uses TRBV9 and TRBJ2-5; 16 bases line up with TRBD2. Germline values: CDR1 SGDLS, CDR2 YYNGEE. This CDR3 contains 16 residues. The trim removed 5 bases at V and 5 bases at J, leaving 6 bases unmatched. This chain's CDR3 is CASSAGTSGREETQYF. CDR3 nucleotides: TGTGCCAGCAGTGCCGGGACTAGCGGGAGGGAGGAGACCCAGTACTTC.

This clone was counted only a few times. In DNA, the CDR3 is TGCAGCGTTCAGAATGCCGGACAGTTTGTTCAGGGGAACACTGAAGCTTTCTTT. Protein: CSVQNAGQFVQGNTEAFF. The rearrangement joins TRBV29-1 to TRBJ1-1; D is perhaps TRBD1 (6 bases). Per the germline V gene, CDR1 is SQVTM and CDR2 is ANQGSEA. V gave up 5 bases and J gave up 1 base, with 26 bases separating them. This CDR3 has 18 residues.

The rearrangement uses TRBV7-9 and TRBJ1-1; D is ambiguous. V was clipped by 5 bases and J by 6 bases, with 10 bases between them. Germline V CDR1 and CDR2: SEHNR, FQNEAQ (reference sequence). The CDR3 has 12 residues. The CDR3 is CASSTLGAEAFF. In DNA form, the CDR3 reads TGTGCCAGCAGCACCCTAGGCGCTGAAGCTTTCTTT.

The rearrangement uses TRBV19 and TRBJ1-6, with 9 nucleotides matching TRBD1. The length of the CDR3 is 18 residues. V shed 3 bases and J 0 bases; nucleotides not matched to a gene: 6. The V gene's germline CDR1 is LNHDA and CDR2 SQIVND (reference sequence). CDR3 DNA sequence: TGTGCCAGTAGTATTGTTGGACAGGGGAGCTCCTATAATTCACCCCTCCACTTT. It is translated as CASSIVGQGSSYNSPLHF.

The V gene is TRBV5-6, the J gene TRBJ1-1; D is uncertain. With 4 bases removed from V and 4 bases from J, the gap between germline ends came to 17 bases. CDR1 and CDR2 from the germline V gene are SGHDT and YYEEEE. CDR3 length equals 15 residues. CDR3 loop: CASSLGPVGSTEAFF. The CDR3 nucleotides read TGTGCCAGCAGCCTGGGTCCCGTGGGGAGCACTGAAGCTTTCTTT.

J is TRBJ1-2 and V is TRBV28; D ambiguous. V was trimmed by 5 bases and J by 8 bases, leaving 12 bases between them. This CDR3 contains 12 residues. Germline CDR1 is MDHEN and CDR2 is SYDVKM. CDR3 sequence (DNA): TGTGCCAGCAGTATCGTTGGAGAAGGCTACACCTTC. Its protein product is CASSIVGEGYTF.